This T cell receptor (beta chain) was identified during a study of PD-1 blockade in classical Hodgkin lymphoma. Notes on the study in general: Whereas CD4+ TCR diversity had risen significantly by C4D1, CD8+ TCR diversity had not.

The V gene lost 2 bases and the J gene lost 3 bases, with 9 bases spanning the gap. CDR3 length: 14 amino acids. CDR1 is SGHNT, CDR2 YYREEE, per germline (reference sequence). A remark on this clone: Its specificity is unknown. Other DNA sequences in this specimen translate into the identical CDR3.

Brentuximab vedotin exposure varied, and every patient relapsed after autologous stem cell transplantation. Assay used: immunoSEQ multiplex PCR; TCRdb lists only in-frame clones, some missing. This table has tens of thousands of clones, roughly 71% appearing once. This TCR was sampled from a human donor with classical Hodgkin lymphoma. V and J are TRBV5-4 and TRBJ2-4; tentatively, D is TRBD2 (6 bases). This material consisted of peripheral blood mononuclear cells (PBMCs), taken before the second cycle of nivolumab. Written as DNA, the CDR3 is TGTGCCAGCAGCTTACTGGGGGGCAAAAACATTCAGTACTTC. It codes for CASSLLGGKNIQYF.